These T cell receptor beta chains were read from a single sample in a study of OX40 agonist ivuxolimab in advanced cancers. This table comes from immunoSEQ multiplex PCR, and its TCRdb copy is limited to in-frame clones, with some not included. The table has 39,000 or so clones, more than 70% seen once. The sample here was CD4+ or CD8+ T cells sorted from blood, taken in a trial of the OX40 agonist ivuxolimab. The source is an adult with an advanced solid tumor such as melanoma, head and neck, liver or kidney cancer. Each CDR3 is given with its conserved first and last residue. Fields, in order: CDR3 protein, CDR3 DNA, clone size, D gene, V gene, J gene. D genes are given only for firm matches. Clone size appears in some rows only: once, few, many, or a class for an expanded clone.

CDR3aa: CASTQWKGQGHSGTKNIQYF
CDR3nt: TGTGCCAGCACCCAGTGGAAGGGACAGGGCCATTCGGGGACCAAAAACATTCAGTACTTC
abundance: NA
d_gene: TRBD1
v_gene: TRBV11-3
j_gene: TRBJ2-4

CDR3aa: CASNPGEGPYGYTF
CDR3nt: TGTGCCAGTAACCCCGGGGAGGGCCCCTATGGCTACACCTTC
abundance: few
d_gene: NA
v_gene: TRBV19
j_gene: TRBJ1-2

CDR3aa: CASSYSGLAYYEQYF
CDR3nt: TGTGCCAGCAGTTACTCGGGACTAGCCTACTACGAGCAGTACTTC
abundance: NA
d_gene: TRBD2
v_gene: TRBV6-5
j_gene: TRBJ2-7

CDR3aa: CASSQDFSTARSYEAFF
CDR3nt: TGTGCCAGCAGCCAAGACTTCTCGACCGCCAGGTCCTACGAAGCTTTCTTT
abundance: NA
d_gene: NA
v_gene: TRBV4-2
j_gene: TRBJ1-1

CDR3aa: CASSYKLPHTDTQYF
CDR3nt: TGTGCCAGCAGTTACAAGCTCCCCCACACAGATACGCAGTATTTT
abundance: NA
d_gene: NA
v_gene: TRBV6-5
j_gene: TRBJ2-3

CDR3aa: CASSQGAQDSTDTQYF
CDR3nt: TGCGCCAGCAGCCAAGGAGCACAGGATAGCACAGATACGCAGTATTTT
abundance: NA
d_gene: NA
v_gene: TRBV4-3
j_gene: TRBJ2-3

CDR3aa: CASSQDRGGTNEKLFF
CDR3nt: TGTGCCAGCAGCCAAGATAGGGGGGGGACTAATGAAAAACTGTTTTTT
abundance: NA
d_gene: NA
v_gene: TRBV4-2
j_gene: TRBJ1-4

CDR3aa: CASSGGNLDEQYF
CDR3nt: TGTGCCAGCAGTGGAGGGAACCTGGACGAGCAGTACTTC
abundance: NA
d_gene: NA
v_gene: TRBV6-1
j_gene: TRBJ2-7

CDR3aa: CAIMMTGGGEQYF
CDR3nt: TGTGCCATCATGATGACAGGGGGCGGCGAGCAGTACTTC
abundance: NA
d_gene: TRBD1
v_gene: TRBV10-3
j_gene: TRBJ2-7

CDR3aa: CARNSVVGRAYEQYF
CDR3nt: TGTGCCAGAAACTCCGTCGTGGGGCGTGCCTACGAGCAGTACTTC
abundance: NA
d_gene: NA
v_gene: TRBV5-3
j_gene: TRBJ2-7

CDR3aa: CASSRGSARNEQFF
CDR3nt: TGCGCCAGCAGCCGCGGTAGCGCAAGGAATGAGCAGTTCTTC
abundance: NA
d_gene: NA
v_gene: TRBV4-1
j_gene: TRBJ2-1